Each of the 21 T cell receptor beta chains below was sequenced from the same sample in a study of post-analysis software for immune sequencing data. TCR beta cDNA libraries had unique molecular identifiers. TCRdb re-derived calls from the PCR reads in MiXCR, one entry per CDR3 protein. The sample includes about 160,000 distinct CDR3 sequences, roughly 34% of them seen just once. This specimen was blood, taken after autologous hematopoietic stem cell transplantation. The receptors stem from a girl aged 5 to 17 with multiple sclerosis.

The chain joins TRBV7-9 to TRBJ2-7; D not resolved. The CDR3 spans 16 residues. Deletions cut 0 bases from V and 3 bases from J, with 15 bases between. From germline, CDR1 is SEHNR and CDR2 FQNEAQ (reference sequence). CDR3 coding DNA: TGTGCCAGCAGCTTAGCTAACGTAAACTGGGGCTACGAGCAGTACTTC. As protein: CASSLANVNWGYEQYF. The entire variable domain, with the rest obtained from reference TRBV7-9 and TRBJ2-7, is as follows: DTGVSQNPRHKITKRGQNVTFRCDPISEHNRLYWYRQTLGQGPEFLTYFQNEAQLEKSRLLSDRFSAERPKGSFSTLEIQRTEQGDSAMYLCASSLANVNWGYEQYFGPGTRLTVT.

This clonotype was seen more than once but under ten times. The V call is TRBV20-1, the J call TRBJ2-3; 12 bases are shared with TRBD2. This CDR3 has 16 amino acids. With V trimmed by 0 bases and J by 7 bases, 8 bases remained unmatched. CDR1 is DFQATT, CDR2 SNEGSKA, per germline (reference sequence). The CDR3, as DNA: TGCAGTGCTAGAGATCCCCGGGGACTAGCGGGCCATACGCAGTATTTT. Translated: CSARDPRGLAGHTQYF.

A few counts support this clonotype. The chain carries TRBV27 and TRBJ2-7; no definite D call. The J call may be incorrect, as the DNA end agrees better with TRBJ2-5. CDR3 length equals 16 residues. The germline V gene has CDR1 MNHEY and CDR2 SMNVEV (reference sequence). This CDR3 is CASSLCGPKGDETQYF. The CDR3 nucleotides are TGTGCCAGCAGTTTATGCGGCCCAAAAGGTGACGAGACCCAGTACTTC.

This clonotype was detected a few times. The chain uses TRBV5-1 and TRBJ1-1; a weak D match, TRBD1 (5 bases). Germline V gives CDR1 SGHRS, CDR2 YFSETQ. The CDR3 spans 14 residues. V was clipped by 1 base and J by 6 bases, with 13 bases between them. The CDR3 bases are TGCGCCAGCAGCTTGTCTCAGGGCGTCCCTGAAGCTTTCTTT. Encoded protein: CASSLSQGVPEAFF.

The V gene is TRBV27, the J gene TRBJ2-1; 8 bases agree with TRBD2. V shed 3 bases, J shed 13 bases, and the junction held 14 bases outside the gene matches. The length of the CDR3 is 15 residues. Germline V gene data show CDR1 as MNHEY and CDR2 as SMNVEV (reference sequence). CDR3 DNA: TGTGCCAGCAGTTTCGACGGGAGGGAGCGGGAGACCCAGTTCTTC. Protein product: CASSFDGRERETQFF.

The rearrangement links TRBV11-2 to TRBJ2-7, with 7 bases that match TRBD1. Per germline, CDR1 SGHAT and CDR2 FQNNGV. V was clipped by 1 base and J by 3 bases; unmatched bases: 18. The CDR3 has 19 residues. This CDR3 reads CASSLAPWGMTGKIYEQYF. The CDR3 nucleotides read TGTGCCAGCAGCTTAGCGCCCTGGGGGATGACAGGGAAAATCTACGAGCAGTACTTC.

V usage is TRBV29-1 and J usage is TRBJ2-1, with TRBD2 matching over 10 bases. CDR3 length: 17 amino acids. Germline V gene data show CDR1 as SQVTM and CDR2 as ANQGSEA. The J segment lost 5 bases and the V segment lost 8 bases, leaving 18 bases of the junction unmatched. The CDR3 here is CSPRASGRAWVHNEQFF. CDR3 nucleotides: TGCAGCCCAAGAGCCAGCGGGAGGGCCTGGGTCCACAATGAGCAGTTCTTC.

This clonotype occurred many times. J is TRBJ2-7 and V is TRBV20-1; 10 nucleotides align to TRBD2. Germline V CDR1 and CDR2: DFQATT, SNEGSKA (reference sequence). The CDR3 runs 14 residues. The junction had 2 bases not matched to a gene; V was cut back by 1 base and J by 2 bases. CDR3 DNA sequence: TGCAGTGCTAGAGTACTAGCGGGAACCTACGAGCAGTACTTC. It yields the protein CSARVLAGTYEQYF.

This chain uses TRBV7-9 with TRBJ2-1, with TRBD2 identical over 7 bases. This CDR3 has 15 residues. Germline CDR1 SEHNR, CDR2 FQNEAQ (reference sequence). V lost 3 bases and J lost 6; bases outside the gene matches: 8. In nucleotides, the CDR3 is TGTGCCAGCAGCTTGGGGTCTAGCGGACCCAATGAGCAGTTCTTC. Translating it yields CASSLGSSGPNEQFF.

V gene TRBV7-9 combines with J gene TRBJ2-1; D is perhaps TRBD2 (5 bases). Per germline, CDR1 SEHNR and CDR2 FQNEAQ (reference sequence). Trimming stripped 4 bases from V and 0 bases from J, with 10 bases between. The CDR3 is 15 amino acids. The chain's CDR3 is CASSSDFFSYNEQFF. DNA for the CDR3: TGTGCCAGCAGCTCGGACTTTTTCTCCTACAATGAGCAGTTCTTC.

This clonotype has more than one count but fewer than ten. The J gene is TRBJ1-4, the V gene TRBV6-5; D remains unclear. Germline values: CDR1 MNHEY, CDR2 SVGAGI. CDR3 length: 15 amino acids. Deletions cut 6 bases from V and 0 bases from J, with 11 bases between. The CDR3 is CASRPLKTTNEKLFF. The DNA for the CDR3 is TGTGCCAGCAGACCACTGAAGACAACTAATGAAAAACTGTTTTTT.

This clonotype occurred a few times. A read error may explain this, as a much larger clone is one base away. The gene calls are TRBV20-1 and TRBJ2-1; D is uncertain. This CDR3 region has 11 residues. Per germline, CDR1 DFQATT and CDR2 SNEGSKA (reference sequence). CDR3 nucleotides: TGCAGGGCTAGTTTAGTCGATGAGCAGTTCTTC. Translation: CRASLVDEQFF.

This clonotype was seen more than once but under ten times. The chain recombines TRBV12-3 or TRBV12-4 with TRBJ2-4; weak D call: TRBD2 (5 bases). The CDR3 contains 16 residues. V was trimmed by 6 bases and J by 7 bases, leaving 22 bases between them. The CDR3 protein is CASSSQIDYPRNIQYF. The CDR3 bases are TGTGCCAGCAGCTCTCAAATCGACTACCCGAGGAACATTCAGTACTTC.

This chain links TRBV15 with TRBJ1-2; D is unclear. This CDR3 spans 13 amino acids. Germline assignment: CDR1 LNHNV and CDR2 YYDKDF (reference sequence). Trimming took off 5 bases at V and 0 bases at J, with 7 bases between the two ends. The CDR3 loop is CATSYTTNYGYTF. DNA for the CDR3: TGTGCCACCAGCTATACAACTAACTATGGCTACACCTTC.

The rearrangement links TRBV6-6 to TRBJ2-1, with D perhaps matching TRBD1 or TRBD2 (6 bases each). The DNA end lines up better with TRBJ2-7; the J call may be wrong. Germline assignment: CDR1 MNHNY and CDR2 SVGAGI (reference sequence). The CDR3 contains 17 residues. CDR3 in amino acids: CASSYSAKVGGYNEQYF. The CDR3 coding sequence is TGTGCCAGCAGTTACTCAGCCAAGGTGGGGGGCTACAATGAGCAGTACTTC.

This clonotype was counted at least ten times. The chain is built from TRBV5-6 and TRBJ2-1; D uncertain. Germline CDR1 reads SGHDT; CDR2 reads YYEEEE. With 2 bases removed from V and 8 bases from J, the gap between germline ends came to 11 bases. The CDR3 is made up of 13 amino acids. As DNA, the CDR3 is TGTGCCAGCAGCTTAGGGCCGACCGATGAGCAGTTCTTC. It codes for CASSLGPTDEQFF.

This clonotype was detected only a few times. The rearrangement joins TRBV9 to TRBJ1-2; 8 bases map to TRBD1. This CDR3 is 16 amino acids long. Germline V lookup: CDR1 SGDLS, CDR2 YYNGEE. Trimming cost V 1 base and J 6 bases; bases outside gene matches: 11. The CDR3 reads CASSVNRDRGVDGYTF. The CDR3 nucleotides are TGTGCCAGCAGCGTAAACCGCGACAGGGGAGTTGATGGCTACACCTTC.

This clonotype turned up a few times. The chain is built from TRBV10-3 and TRBJ2-7; 10 bases match TRBD1. The CDR3 contains 12 residues. From germline, CDR1 is ENHRY and CDR2 SYGVKD. V dropped 6 bases and J dropped 7; count of bases not matched to a gene: 3. CDR3 nucleotides: TGTGCCATCAGCGACAGGGGGCTTGAGCAGTACTTC. It codes for CAISDRGLEQYF.

This clonotype was observed a handful of times. This sequence joins TRBV29-1 and TRBJ1-2; no clear D. CDR1 is SQVTM, CDR2 ANQGSEA, per germline. The CDR3 extends over 15 amino acids. V lost 0 bases and J lost 8, with 19 bases in between. CDR3 coding DNA: TGCAGCGTTGAAGATCAGGAACGGATACTTAGGGGCTACACCTTC. It codes for CSVEDQERILRGYTF. The entire variable domain, with the rest obtained from reference TRBV29-1 and TRBJ1-2, is as follows: SAVISQKPSRDICQRGTSLTIQCQVDSQVTMMFWYRQQPGQSLTLIATANQGSEATYESGFVIDKFPISRPNLTFSTLTVSNMSPEDSSIYLCSVEDQERILRGYTFGSGTRLTVV.

This clonotype was seen a few times. CDR3 in DNA: TGTGCCAGCAGTTTCCCAAGCGATGAGCAGTTCTTC. As protein: CASSFPSDEQFF. V is TRBV12-3 or TRBV12-4 and J is TRBJ2-1, with D unclear. This CDR3 is built from 12 residues. The V and J ends lost 3 bases and 8 bases respectively, with 8 bases between them.

This clonotype occurred a few times. This rearrangement joins TRBV2 to TRBJ2-7; D possibly matches TRBD1 or TRBD2 (5 bases each). This CDR3 has 13 amino acids. The germline CDR1 and CDR2 sequences are SNHLY and FYNNEI. V shed 3 bases and J shed 3 bases, with 9 bases lying between them. CDR3 amino acids: CASSEGRNYEQYF. CDR3 DNA: TGTGCCAGCAGTGAGGGACGCAACTACGAGCAGTACTTC.